A selection of T cell receptor beta chains follows, all from one sample in a study of blood T cell repertoires in COVID-19. The repertoire was sequenced with immunoSEQ multiplex PCR; TCRdb's copy has only in-frame clones and lacks some. The sample carries around 280,000 clones, about 90% recorded once. The material sequenced was PBMCs or T cells enriched from blood (not recorded which). The receptors stem from a woman aged 18-35 years with acute COVID-19. CDR3s include the opening cysteine and the closing phenylalanine or tryptophan. A D gene is named only where the DNA matches it firmly. Expanded clones get a size class; other rows say once, few or many, or leave the size out.

clone_size	j_call	d_call	v_call	cdr3_nt	cdr3_aa
.	TRBJ2-3	.	TRBV3-1/TRBV3-2	TGTGCCAGCAGGAAACTAGATACGCAGTATTTT	CASRKLDTQYF
once	TRBJ2-7	.	TRBV6-5	TGTGCCAGCAGTTACTCCTGGGGGGATCTCTACGAGCAGTACTTC	CASSYSWGDLYEQYF
.	TRBJ2-7	TRBD2	TRBV6-5	TGTGCCAGCAGTCTAGCGGGAGAGAGCTACGAGCAGTACTTC	CASSLAGESYEQYF
.	TRBJ2-7	TRBD2	TRBV12-3/TRBV12-4	TGTGCCAGCCGGGGGGCGGGGGGCTACGAGCAGTACTTC	CASRGAGGYEQYF
.	TRBJ2-2	TRBD2	TRBV15	TGTGCCACCAGGGGAGGGACTTTCCACACCGGGGAGCTGTTTTTT	CATRGGTFHTGELFF
.	TRBJ2-7	.	TRBV28	TGTGCCAGCAGGTACCAGGGGTTAGGGGCCTACGAGCAGTACTTC	CASRYQGLGAYEQYF
.	TRBJ1-3	TRBD1	TRBV27	TGTGCCAGCAGTACGACGACAGGGACCGGAAACACCATATATTTT	CASSTTTGTGNTIYF
once	TRBJ2-3	.	TRBV27	TGTGCCAGCAGGGCCTTCCAGGCCCGAGATACGCAGTATTTT	CASRAFQARDTQYF
.	TRBJ1-4	.	TRBV3-1/TRBV3-2	TGTGCCAGCAGCCGGACAGACCAAAAACTGTTTTTT	CASSRTDQKLFF
.	TRBJ2-5	TRBD2	TRBV5-1	TGCGCCAGCAGCACTAGCGGGAGTGGAGAGACCCAGTACTTC	CASSTSGSGETQYF
.	TRBJ2-3	TRBD2	TRBV9	TGTGCCAGCAGCGTAGGCTTAAGCGGGACTCTCACAGATACGCAGTATTTT	CASSVGLSGTLTDTQYF
.	TRBJ2-3	.	TRBV29-1	TGCAGCGTTGAAGAAAAGGGCAGTCGGGCAGGGTCAGGAGATACGCAGTATTTT	CSVEEKGSRAGSGDTQYF
.	TRBJ2-6	.	TRBV9	TGTGCCAGCTCCGGGGGCTCTGGGGCCAACGTCCTGACTTTC	CASSGGSGANVLTF
.	TRBJ2-5	.	TRBV5-1	TGCGCCAGCAGCTTTGGCGGGGAGGAAGAGACCCAGTACTTC	CASSFGGEEETQYF
once	TRBJ1-5	TRBD1	TRBV29-1	TGCAGCGTTGCCAGGGGGGAGAATCAGCCCCAGCATTTT	CSVARGENQPQHF
.	TRBJ2-7	.	TRBV11-2	TGTGCCAGCAGTACAACACCTAGCTTCACCTACGAGCAGTACTTC	CASSTTPSFTYEQYF
.	TRBJ2-3	TRBD2	TRBV6-2/TRBV6-3	TGTGCCAGCAGTTACGCCAGCGGGAGGTACACCAATACGCAGTATTTT	CASSYASGRYTNTQYF
.	TRBJ2-5	TRBD1	TRBV3-1/TRBV3-2	TGTGCCAGCAGACGGGACAGGGTGGAAGAGACCCAGTACTTC	CASRRDRVEETQYF
.	TRBJ2-7	.	TRBV5-6	TGTGCCAGCAGCACCCGGGGCTACGAGCAGTACTTC	CASSTRGYEQYF
.	TRBJ2-1	TRBD2	TRBV9	TGTGCCAGCAGCGTAACCCATAGCGGGAGCTCCTACAATGAGCAGTTCTTC	CASSVTHSGSSYNEQFF
.	TRBJ1-2	TRBD1	TRBV29-1	TGCAGCGTTGAAGATCTCTATGACAGGGGGCGGAGGGGCTACACCTTC	CSVEDLYDRGRRGYTF
.	TRBJ2-2	TRBD2	TRBV28	TGTGCCAGCAGTAGCTTTTCGGGAGGCGGGGAGCTGTTTTTT	CASSSFSGGGELFF
.	TRBJ2-7	TRBD2	TRBV3-1/TRBV3-2	TGTGCCAGCAGCTCTAGCGGGAGTCGGTACTACGAGCAGTACTTC	CASSSSGSRYYEQYF
.	TRBJ1-5	.	TRBV19	TGTGCCAGCCTCCGGGGGGCTTATAGCAATCAGCCCCAGCATTTT	CASLRGAYSNQPQHF
few	TRBJ2-5	TRBD2	TRBV9	TGTGCCAGCAGCCCTCGACTAGCGGGAGAGACCCAGTACTTC	CASSPRLAGETQYF
.	TRBJ2-3	TRBD1	TRBV6-6	TGTGCCAGCAGTCCTCGGACAGGGGTCACAGATACGCAGTATTTT	CASSPRTGVTDTQYF
.	TRBJ2-1	TRBD1	TRBV24-1	TGTGCCACCAGTGGAAGGGACAGTAGCAATGAGCAGTTCTTC	CATSGRDSSNEQFF
.	TRBJ1-3	.	TRBV2	TGTGCCAGCCGGAGGGTCTCTGTACGGGGAAACACCATATATTTT	CASRRVSVRGNTIYF
.	TRBJ1-4	.	TRBV6-5	TGTGCCAGCAGGCATGAGTTAAGACTGTTTTTT	CASRHELRLFF
.	TRBJ2-7	TRBD2	TRBV30	TGTGCCTGGAGTGTAATGACTAGCGGGAGAATGTACGAGCAGTACTTC	CAWSVMTSGRMYEQYF
.	TRBJ2-6	TRBD2	TRBV6-4	TGTGCCAGCAGTCGACTAGCGGGACTCTCTGGGGCCAACGTCCTGACTTTC	CASSRLAGLSGANVLTF
.	TRBJ2-5	.	TRBV6-5	TGTGCCAGCAGGGAGACTGACCAAGAGACCCAGTACTTC	CASRETDQETQYF
.	TRBJ2-1	TRBD2	TRBV15	TGTGCCACCAGCAGAGAGGGGACTAGCGTTGGAGTCAAGAACAATGAGCAGTTCTTC	CATSREGTSVGVKNNEQFF
.	TRBJ2-1	.	TRBV4-2	TGTGCCAGCAGCCAAGAGGGGGACTTCTCCTACAATGAGCAGTTCTTC	CASSQEGDFSYNEQFF
.	TRBJ1-6	TRBD1	TRBV27	TGTGCCAGCAGTTTATATCCAGGGGGAAATTCACCCCTCCACTTT	CASSLYPGGNSPLHF
.	TRBJ2-5	TRBD2	TRBV19	TGTGCCAGTAGTATGGGTCTAGCGGGATGGGAGACCCAGTACTTC	CASSMGLAGWETQYF
few	TRBJ1-2	.	TRBV4-1	TGCGCCAGCAGCCAAGTCCCTCCGGATGGCTACACCTTC	CASSQVPPDGYTF